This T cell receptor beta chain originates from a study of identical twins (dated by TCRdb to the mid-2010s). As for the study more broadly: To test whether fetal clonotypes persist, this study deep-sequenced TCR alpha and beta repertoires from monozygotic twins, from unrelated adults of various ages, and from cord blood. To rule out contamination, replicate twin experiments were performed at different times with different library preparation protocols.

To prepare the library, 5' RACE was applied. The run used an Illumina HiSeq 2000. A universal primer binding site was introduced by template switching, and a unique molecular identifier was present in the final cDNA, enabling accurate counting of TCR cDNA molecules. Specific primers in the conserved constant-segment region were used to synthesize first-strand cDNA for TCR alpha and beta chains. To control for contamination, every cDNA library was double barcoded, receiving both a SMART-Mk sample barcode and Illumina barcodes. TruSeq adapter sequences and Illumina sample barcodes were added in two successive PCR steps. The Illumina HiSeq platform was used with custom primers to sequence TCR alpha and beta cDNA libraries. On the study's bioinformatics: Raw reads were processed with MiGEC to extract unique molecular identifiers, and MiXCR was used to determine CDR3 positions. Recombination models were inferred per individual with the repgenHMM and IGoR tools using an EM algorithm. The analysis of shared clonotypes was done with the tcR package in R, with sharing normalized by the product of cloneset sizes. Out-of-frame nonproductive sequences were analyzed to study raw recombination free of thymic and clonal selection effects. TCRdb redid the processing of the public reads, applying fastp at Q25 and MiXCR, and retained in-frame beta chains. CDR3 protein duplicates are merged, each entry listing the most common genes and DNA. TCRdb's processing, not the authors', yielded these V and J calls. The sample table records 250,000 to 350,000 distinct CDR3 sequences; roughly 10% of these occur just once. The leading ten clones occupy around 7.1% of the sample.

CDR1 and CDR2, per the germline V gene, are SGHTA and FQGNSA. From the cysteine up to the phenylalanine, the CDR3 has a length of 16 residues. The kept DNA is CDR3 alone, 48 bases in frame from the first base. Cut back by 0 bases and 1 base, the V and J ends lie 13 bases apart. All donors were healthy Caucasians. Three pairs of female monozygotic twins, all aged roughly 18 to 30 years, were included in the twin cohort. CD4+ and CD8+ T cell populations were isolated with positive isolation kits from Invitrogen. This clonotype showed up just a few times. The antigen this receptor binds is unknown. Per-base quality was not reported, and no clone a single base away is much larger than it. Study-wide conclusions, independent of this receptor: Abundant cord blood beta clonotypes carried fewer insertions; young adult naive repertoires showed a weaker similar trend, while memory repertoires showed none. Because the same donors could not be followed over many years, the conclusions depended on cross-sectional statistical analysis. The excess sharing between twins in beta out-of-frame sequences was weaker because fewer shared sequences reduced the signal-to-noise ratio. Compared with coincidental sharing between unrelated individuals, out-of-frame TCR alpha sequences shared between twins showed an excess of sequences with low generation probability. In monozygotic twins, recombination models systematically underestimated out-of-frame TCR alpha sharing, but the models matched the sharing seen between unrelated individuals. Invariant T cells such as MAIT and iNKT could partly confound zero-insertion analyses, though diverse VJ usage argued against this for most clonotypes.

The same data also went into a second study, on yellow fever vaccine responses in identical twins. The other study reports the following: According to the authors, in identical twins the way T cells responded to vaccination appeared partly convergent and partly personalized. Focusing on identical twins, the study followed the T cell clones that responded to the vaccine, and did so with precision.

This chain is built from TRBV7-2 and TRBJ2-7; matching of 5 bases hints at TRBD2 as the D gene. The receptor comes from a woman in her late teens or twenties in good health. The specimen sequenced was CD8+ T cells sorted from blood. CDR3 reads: CASSLASLAPSYEQYF. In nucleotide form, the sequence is TGTGCCAGCAGCTTAGCTAGCCTAGCTCCATCCTACGAGCAGTACTTC.